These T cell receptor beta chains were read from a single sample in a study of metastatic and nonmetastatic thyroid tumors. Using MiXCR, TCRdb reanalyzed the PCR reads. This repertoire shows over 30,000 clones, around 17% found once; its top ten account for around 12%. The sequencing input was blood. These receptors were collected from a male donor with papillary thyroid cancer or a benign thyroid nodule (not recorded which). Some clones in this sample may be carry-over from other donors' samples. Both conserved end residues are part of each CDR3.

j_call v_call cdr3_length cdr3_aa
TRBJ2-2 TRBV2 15 CASTPGLDHTGELFF
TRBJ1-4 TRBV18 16 CASSPSVTGGFEKLFF
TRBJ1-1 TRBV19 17 CASSIYSRGGMNTEAFF
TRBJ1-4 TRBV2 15 CASSEAPGEVEKLFF
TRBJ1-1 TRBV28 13 CASSSAGDTEAFF
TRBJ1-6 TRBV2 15 CASSEALQGNSPLHF
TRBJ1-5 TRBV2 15 CASSEWWRGNQTQHF
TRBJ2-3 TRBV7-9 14 CASSLQWEADTQYF
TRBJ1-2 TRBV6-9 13 CASCYGGSYPYTF
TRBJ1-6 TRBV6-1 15 CASTFSSGSNSPLHF
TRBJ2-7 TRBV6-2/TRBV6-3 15 CASSYKGGVSNEQYF
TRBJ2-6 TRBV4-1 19 CASSQGGVAGDSGANVLTF
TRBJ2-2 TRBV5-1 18 CASSLDVLAGGNTGELFF
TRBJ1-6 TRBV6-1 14 CASNPDRSDSPLHF
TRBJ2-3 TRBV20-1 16 CSASLLAGGRTDTQYF
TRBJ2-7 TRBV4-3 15 CASSQDRPATYEQYF
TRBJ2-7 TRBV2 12 CASSGTSVEQYF
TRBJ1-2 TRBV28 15 CASSGLRDRPYGYTF
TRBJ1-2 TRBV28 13 CASSLDRARVYTF
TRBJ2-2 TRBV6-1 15 CASSGQGGGPGELFF
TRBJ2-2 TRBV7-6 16 CASSSRTGIGTGELFF
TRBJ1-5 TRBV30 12 CAWTTGNQPQHF
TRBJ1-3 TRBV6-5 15 CASSYSPDSGNTIYF
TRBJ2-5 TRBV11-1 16 CASSPGGGVSLETQYF
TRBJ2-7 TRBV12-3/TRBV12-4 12 CASARQTYEKYF
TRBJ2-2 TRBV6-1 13 CASSRGYTGELFF
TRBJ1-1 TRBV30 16 CAWSGDLWGGGTEAFF
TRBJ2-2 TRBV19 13 CASSIRGTGELFF
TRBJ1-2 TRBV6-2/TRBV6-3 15 CASSYVGQGVAGYTF
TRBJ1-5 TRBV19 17 CASSLRDRRYSNQPQHF
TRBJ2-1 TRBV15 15 CATSRDPLGGSEQFF
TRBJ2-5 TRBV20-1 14 CRGNSGSELETQYF
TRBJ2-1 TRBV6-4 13 CASIDMRAGEQFF
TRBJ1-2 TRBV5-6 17 CASSRSGGAVSIYGYTF
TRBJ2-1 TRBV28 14 CASSLTAAGEEQFF
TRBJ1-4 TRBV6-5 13 CAGTDPANEKLFF
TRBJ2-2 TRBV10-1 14 CASQSGARAGELFF
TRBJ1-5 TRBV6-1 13 CASRNLCNQPQHF
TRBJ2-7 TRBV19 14 CASRGTGVSYEQYF
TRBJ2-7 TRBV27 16 CASSSNTGTGGSEQYF
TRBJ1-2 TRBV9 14 CASNSGQRGYGYTF
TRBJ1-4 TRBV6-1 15 CASTDMTGGDEKLFF
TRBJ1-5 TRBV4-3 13 CASSHELNQPQHF
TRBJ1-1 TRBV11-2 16 CASSPQGRTVNTEAFF
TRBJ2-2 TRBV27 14 CASSPSGGTGELFF
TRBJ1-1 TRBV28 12 CASSLSGRGAFF
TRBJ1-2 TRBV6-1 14 CASRWDSFAYGYTF
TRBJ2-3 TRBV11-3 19 CASSLERLAGGPGTDTQYF
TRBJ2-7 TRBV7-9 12 CASSLGTVEQYF